The T cell receptor beta chain described here comes from a study of blood T cell repertoires in COVID-19. Study overall: Italy, Spain and the United States were the sources of the convalescent and acute COVID-19 samples. The analysed material was cDNA or gDNA that came from T cells, B-cell-depleted T cells, or PBMCs.

Methods used by the authors: Cell counts per sample came from amplifying reference gene primers. Assay: immunoSEQ multiplex PCR; the TCRdb copy retains only in-frame clones and omits some. That table is the source of V, J and clone size, and D and trimming were worked out from the DNA. The data hold about 120,000 clones, with 65% to 90% observed a single time. The material sequenced was peripheral blood. The clonotype was recovered from a woman of 80 years or more with acute or convalescent COVID-19.

CDR3 nucleotides: TGTGCCAGCGGGCAACAGGCCCTCGGAGCAGATACGCAGTATTTT. This translates into CASGQQALGADTQYF. This chain uses TRBV7-2 with TRBJ2-3, with D perhaps matching TRBD1 (5 bases). The CDR3 extends over 15 amino acids. V was trimmed by 8 bases and J by 4 bases, leaving 19 bases between them. From germline, CDR1 is SGHTA and CDR2 FQGNSA.